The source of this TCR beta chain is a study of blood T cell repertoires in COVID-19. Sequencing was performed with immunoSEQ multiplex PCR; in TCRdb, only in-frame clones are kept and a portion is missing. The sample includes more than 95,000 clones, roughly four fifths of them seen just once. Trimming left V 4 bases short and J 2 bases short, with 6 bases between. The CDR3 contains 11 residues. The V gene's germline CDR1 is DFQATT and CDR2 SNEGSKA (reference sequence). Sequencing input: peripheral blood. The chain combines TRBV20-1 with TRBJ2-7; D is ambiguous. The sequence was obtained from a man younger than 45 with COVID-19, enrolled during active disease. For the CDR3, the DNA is TGCAGTGCTAACCTAGCCTACGAGCAGTACTTC. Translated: CSANLAYEQYF.